This T cell receptor beta chain was captured by sequencing in a study of multiple sclerosis patients with progressive multifocal leukoencephalopathy (dated by TCRdb to between 2019 and 2020). Context from the whole study: Controls were roughly 5 natalizumab-treated MS patients who did not develop PML, sampled longitudinally. Longitudinal follow-up was performed in two natalizumab-treated patients who later developed PML, from before therapy through 6 and 12 months to PML onset. The goal of the study was to detect any JC virus-specific or public T-cell expansions that arose at the time of PML onset. The study examined peripheral T and B cells of MS patients who developed PML (4 under natalizumab, 1 after alemtuzumab) and treated patients who did not.

Amplification of TRB CDR3 regions from genomic DNA was performed at survey-level depth using the immunoSEQ two-step multiplex PCR. Synthetic inline TR CDR3 controls covering all V-J pairings were spiked into each PCR so that template counts could be estimated and amplification bias removed. Reads went through processing to reduce amplification and sequencing bias, and quantification was done against synthetic TR CDR3 analogs. Per the authors' processing: Raw data were processed in ImmunoSEQ Analyzer, with out-of-frame sequences and CDR3s containing stop codons removed, and genes were named according to IMGT nomenclature. Repertoire diversity was summarized as normalized Shannon entropy, defined as 1 minus Pielou's evenness. Two TRB sequences were counted as identical only if the two sequences had the same V gene, J gene and CDR3. Public PML clonotypes were CDR3s found in two or more PML-onset samples but not found earlier, in controls, or in public databases. Positional CDR3 amino acid composition was analyzed in Skylign with the observed count method. TCRdb obtained this table from immuneACCESS and retained in-frame rearrangements with V and J assigned. These tables miss some clones; where compared with another copy, unresolved V genes account for less than half of the shortfall, and the remainder is unexplained. V and J calls plus clone size are reproduced from that table; the DNA served to infer D and trimming. For this sample the table gives fewer than 40,000 clones, of which about 91% were detected only once. Less than 2.5% of the sample is held by the ten biggest clonotypes.

Compared with germline, V lacks 3 bases and J lacks 4 bases; bases without a gene match: 8. The germline V gene provides CDR1 MGHRA and CDR2 YSYEKL. The CDR3 covers 16 residues, taking in both the cysteine and the phenylalanine. Only CDR3 DNA remains: 48 bases, in frame from the first base. Taken with the paper, the label for time point translates to: before natalizumab initiation. Every listed patient had received interferon beta before, and every PML patient was female. Before the first natalizumab infusion, T0 blood samples were collected. Ficoll-Hypaque density gradient centrifugation was used to isolate peripheral blood mononuclear cells. On this clone: Its antigen is currently not known. No per-base quality is available; no much larger clone lies one base away.

Findings and caveats that apply to the study as a whole: Only peripheral blood was analyzed, although cerebrospinal fluid or brain lymphocytes might be more informative for natalizumab-associated PML. No common TRBV or TRBJ gene usage or preferential TRBV-TRBJ pairings were detected when PML developed. Given the small, descriptive cohort, it remained unclear whether the study findings reflect JC virus infection or general immunocompromise. TRB clones above 0.5% frequency appeared only in PML patients, but expanded clones at PML onset were already present before and during natalizumab therapy. Most PML patients had lower normalized Shannon entropy, suggesting less diverse TRB repertoires, while values in the natalizumab-treated controls sat near 1.

This sequence uses TRBV4-1 and TRBJ2-3, with TRBD2 identical over 9 junction bases. The origin of this receptor is a man aged 30-40 years with multiple sclerosis. Sequenced input: PBMCs. The CDR3 region has the sequence CASSQPGTSRPDTQYF. The DNA sequence is as follows: TGCGCCAGCAGCCAGCCCGGGACTAGCCGTCCAGATACGCAGTATTTT.